This entry concerns a single T cell receptor beta chain. Donors sampled were nominally healthy, though unrecorded immune exposures were likely. This record comes from a study of cytomegalovirus exposure and HLA in healthy donors. Use of 60 Vbeta and 13 Jbeta primers characterized the PCR. Sequencing was performed with immunoSEQ multiplex PCR; in TCRdb, only in-frame clones are kept and a portion is missing. This sample has over 95,000 clones, with over 65% found just once. Germline V gene sequence: CDR1 SGHNT, CDR2 YENEEA. V was shortened by 4 bases and J by 1 base, with 6 bases between the two germline ends. CDR3 length: 13 residues.

The chain joins TRBV11-3 to TRBJ2-3; a possible D gene is TRBD1 (5 bases). Sequencing was performed on PBMCs. The clonotype originates from a woman younger than 30 in good health and CMV-seronegative. The CDR3 loop is CASSSRGTDTQYF. CDR3 coding DNA: TGTGCCAGCAGCTCCAGGGGCACAGATACGCAGTATTTT.